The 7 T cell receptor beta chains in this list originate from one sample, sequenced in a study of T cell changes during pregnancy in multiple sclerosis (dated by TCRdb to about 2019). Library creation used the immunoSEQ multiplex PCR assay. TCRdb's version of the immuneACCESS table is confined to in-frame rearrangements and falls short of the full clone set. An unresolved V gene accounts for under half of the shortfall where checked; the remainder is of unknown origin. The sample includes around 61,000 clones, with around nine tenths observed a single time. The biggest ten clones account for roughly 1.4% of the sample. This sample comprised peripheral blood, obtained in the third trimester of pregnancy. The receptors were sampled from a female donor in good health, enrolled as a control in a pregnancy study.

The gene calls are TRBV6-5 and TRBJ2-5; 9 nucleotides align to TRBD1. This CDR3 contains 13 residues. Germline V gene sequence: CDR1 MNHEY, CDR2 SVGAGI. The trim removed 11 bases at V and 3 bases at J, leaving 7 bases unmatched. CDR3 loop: CARRTGAKETQYF. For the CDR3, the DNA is TGTGCCCGCCGGACAGGGGCAAAAGAGACCCAGTACTTC.

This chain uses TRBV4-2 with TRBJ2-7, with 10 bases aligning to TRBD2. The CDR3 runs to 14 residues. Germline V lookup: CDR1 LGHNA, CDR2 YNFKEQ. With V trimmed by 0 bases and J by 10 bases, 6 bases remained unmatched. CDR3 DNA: TGTGCCAGCAGCCAAGACGGGCTAGCGGGGGAACAGTACTTC. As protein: CASSQDGLAGEQYF.

CDR3 nucleotide sequence: TGTGCCGGAACCCGGGAACCCTCCAGGGAAAAACTGTTTTTT. Translation: CAGTREPSREKLFF. The V gene is TRBV30, the J gene TRBJ1-4; D not certain. The germline CDR1 and CDR2 sequences are GTSNPN and SVGIG (reference sequence). Trimming took 8 bases from V and 8 from J, leaving 21 bases between them. This CDR3 region has 14 residues.

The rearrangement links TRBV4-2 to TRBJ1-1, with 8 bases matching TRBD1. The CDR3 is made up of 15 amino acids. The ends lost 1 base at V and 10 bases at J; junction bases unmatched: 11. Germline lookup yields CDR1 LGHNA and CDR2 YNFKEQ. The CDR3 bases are TGTGCCAGCAGCCAAGCAGGGGGCATTCTCCCGGTAGCTTTCTTT. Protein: CASSQAGGILPVAFF.

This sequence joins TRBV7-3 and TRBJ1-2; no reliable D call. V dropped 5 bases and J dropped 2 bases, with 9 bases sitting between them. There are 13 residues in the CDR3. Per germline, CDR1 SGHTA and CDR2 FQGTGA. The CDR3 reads CASSLQTNYGYTF. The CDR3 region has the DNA TGTGCCAGCAGCCTACAGACGAACTATGGCTACACCTTC.

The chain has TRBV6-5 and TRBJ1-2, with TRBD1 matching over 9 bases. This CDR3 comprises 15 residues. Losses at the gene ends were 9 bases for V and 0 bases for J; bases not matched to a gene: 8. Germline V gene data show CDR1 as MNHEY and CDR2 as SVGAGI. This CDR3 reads CARREQGAPNYGYTF. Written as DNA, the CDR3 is TGTGCCAGGAGAGAACAGGGGGCGCCTAACTATGGCTACACCTTC.

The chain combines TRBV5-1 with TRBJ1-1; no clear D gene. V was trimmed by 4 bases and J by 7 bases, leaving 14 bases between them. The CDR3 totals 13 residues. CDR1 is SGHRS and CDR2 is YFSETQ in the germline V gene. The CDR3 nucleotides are TGCGCCAGCAGCCGTAATGAGGGCCATGAAGCTTTCTTT. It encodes CASSRNEGHEAFF.